This T cell receptor beta chain was observed in a study of beta chain features in type 1 diabetes. Study-level findings and limits: Here, the possible influence of HLA type (on TCRB rearrangement) remained unresolved.

The authors sorted CD4+ naive, central memory, regulatory and stem cell-like memory cells via CD45RO/CCR7/CD25/CD127/CD95/CD27. Only a few counts were recorded for this clone. Antigen unknown. Germline V gene sequence: CDR1 SGHTA, CDR2 FQGNSA. The CDR3 spans 14 residues. V lost 3 bases to trimming and J lost 2 bases, with 9 bases between them. Expressed TCRB transcripts were sequenced because the isolated RNA had all been reverse transcribed beforehand. Using immunoSEQ multiplex PCR, the repertoire was profiled, and TCRdb retains in-frame clones only, with some absent. The top ten clones hold 6.7% of a sample with 300,000 to 350,000 clones, around 13% of them seen once.

The chain has TRBV7-2 and TRBJ2-3; D unresolved. The sequence came from a man aged 25 to 45 in good health. Source material: central memory CD4+ T cells from blood. In nucleotides, the CDR3 is TGTGCCAGCAGCTTGGCCAGATACACAGATACGCAGTATTTT. It codes for CASSLARYTDTQYF. The full variable domain, with the rest looked up from reference TRBV7-2 and TRBJ2-3, is GAGVSQSPSNKVTEKGKDVELRCDPISGHTALYWYRQSLGQGLEFLIYFQGNSAPDKSGLPSDRFSAERTGGSVSTLTIQRTQQEDSAVYLCASSLARYTDTQYFGPGTRLTVL.